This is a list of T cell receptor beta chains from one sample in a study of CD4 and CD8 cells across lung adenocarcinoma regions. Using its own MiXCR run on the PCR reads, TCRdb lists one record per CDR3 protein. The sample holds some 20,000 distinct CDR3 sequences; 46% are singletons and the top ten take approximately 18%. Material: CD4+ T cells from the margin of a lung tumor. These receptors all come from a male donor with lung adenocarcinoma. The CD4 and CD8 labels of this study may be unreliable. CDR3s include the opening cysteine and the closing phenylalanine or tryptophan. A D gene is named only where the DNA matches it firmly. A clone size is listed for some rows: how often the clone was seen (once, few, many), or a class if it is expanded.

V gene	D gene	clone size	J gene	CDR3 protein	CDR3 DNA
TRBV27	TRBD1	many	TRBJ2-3	CASSTRQGATDTQYF	TGTGCCAGCAGTACCCGACAGGGTGCGACAGATACGCAGTATTTT
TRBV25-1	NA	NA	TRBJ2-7	CASSEGAYEQYF	TGTGCCAGCAGTGAAGGGGCCTACGAGCAGTACTTC
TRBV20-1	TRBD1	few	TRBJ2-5	CSATHRGYLRHHQETQYF	TGCAGTGCTACCCACAGGGGATACCTCAGACATCACCAAGAGACCCAGTACTTC
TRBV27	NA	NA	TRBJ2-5	CASRGLGGLDQETQYF	TGTGCCAGCAGGGGACTCGGGGGACTTGACCAAGAGACGCAGTACTTC
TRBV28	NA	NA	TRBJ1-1	CASSLALLRNTEAFF	TGTGCCAGCAGTTTAGCCCTTTTGAGGAACACTGAAGCTTTCTTT
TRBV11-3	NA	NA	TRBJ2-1	CASSFEQDGNEQFF	TGTGCCAGCAGCTTTGAACAGGATGGCAATGAGCAGTTCTTC
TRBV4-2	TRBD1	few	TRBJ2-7	CASSQDVGQAYEQYF	TGTGCCAGCAGCCAAGATGTGGGACAGGCCTACGAGCAGTACTTC
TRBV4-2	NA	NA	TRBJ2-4	CASSQEGPRATDTQYF	TGTGCCAGCAGCCAAGAGGGGCCGAGAGCCACAGATACGCAGTACTTC
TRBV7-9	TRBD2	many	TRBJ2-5	CASSLGASGGQETQYF	TGTGCCAGCAGCTTAGGGGCTAGCGGAGGCCAAGAGACCCAGTACTTC
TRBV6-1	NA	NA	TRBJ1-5	CASSRQLWQPQHF	TGTGCCAGCAGCAGACAGCTTTGGCAGCCCCAGCATTTT
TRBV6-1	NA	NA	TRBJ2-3	CASSEGSGGGDTQYF	TGTGCCAGCAGTGAAGGGTCAGGGGGGGGAGATACGCAGTATTTT
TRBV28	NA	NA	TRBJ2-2	CASSLSVLNTGELFF	TGTGCCAGCAGTTTATCGGTACTAAACACCGGGGAGCTGTTTTTT
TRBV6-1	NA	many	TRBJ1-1	CASSVSRAAFEAFF	TGTGCCAGCAGTGTAAGTCGGGCCGCCTTTGAAGCTTTCTTT
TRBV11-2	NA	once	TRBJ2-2	CASSLVERGTGELFF	TGTGCCAGCAGCTTAGTCGAGAGGGGCACCGGGGAGCTGTTTTTT
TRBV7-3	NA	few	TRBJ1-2	CASSYKDFRYGYTF	TGTGCCAGCAGCTACAAAGACTTTAGGTATGGCTACACCTTC
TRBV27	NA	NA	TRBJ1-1	CASSLAPDGRGAFF	TGTGCCAGCAGTTTAGCACCCGACGGGCGGGGAGCTTTCTTT
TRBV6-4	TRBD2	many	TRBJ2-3	CASSDSAGGITDTQYF	TGTGCCAGCAGTGATTCCGCGGGAGGGATAACAGATACGCAGTATTTT
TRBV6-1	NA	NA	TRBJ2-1	CASPEGSSSYNEQFF	TGTGCCAGCCCAGAGGGCTCGTCATCCTACAATGAGCAGTTCTTC
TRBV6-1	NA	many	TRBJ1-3	CATVIGAGNTIYF	TGTGCCACCGTGATAGGGGCGGGAAACACCATATATTTT
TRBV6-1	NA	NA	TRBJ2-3	CASSAGQGTDTQYF	TGTGCCAGCAGTGCGGGGCAGGGGACAGATACGCAGTATTTT